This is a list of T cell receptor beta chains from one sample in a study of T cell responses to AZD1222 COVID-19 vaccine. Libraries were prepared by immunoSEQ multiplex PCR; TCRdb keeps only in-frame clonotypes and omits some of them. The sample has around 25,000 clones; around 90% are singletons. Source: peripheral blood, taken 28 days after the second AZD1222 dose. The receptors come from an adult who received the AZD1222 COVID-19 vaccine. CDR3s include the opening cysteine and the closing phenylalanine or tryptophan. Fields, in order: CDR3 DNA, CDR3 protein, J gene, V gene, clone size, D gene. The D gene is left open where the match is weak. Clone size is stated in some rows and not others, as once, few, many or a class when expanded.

cdr3_nt: TGTGCCACCAGTGATCGCGGGAGGAGCTCCTACAATGAGCAGTTCTTC; cdr3_aa: CATSDRGRSSYNEQFF; j_call: TRBJ2-1; v_call: TRBV24-1; clone_size: NA; d_call: TRBD2
cdr3_nt: TGTGCCACCAGTGCTAACGACGAGAACACTGAAGCTTTCTTT; cdr3_aa: CATSANDENTEAFF; j_call: TRBJ1-1; v_call: TRBV24-1; clone_size: NA; d_call: NA
cdr3_nt: TGTGCCAGCAGCCAAGGGGGACTAGCGGGAGGAAATAATGAGCAGTTCTTC; cdr3_aa: CASSQGGLAGGNNEQFF; j_call: TRBJ2-1; v_call: TRBV4-2; clone_size: NA; d_call: TRBD2
cdr3_nt: TGCGCCAGCAGCTTATCCGGGTCTGGAAACACCATATATTTT; cdr3_aa: CASSLSGSGNTIYF; j_call: TRBJ1-3; v_call: TRBV5-1; clone_size: NA; d_call: NA
cdr3_nt: TGTGCCTGGAGTCTAGCGGGAGGGCCGGACTATGGCTACACCTTC; cdr3_aa: CAWSLAGGPDYGYTF; j_call: TRBJ1-2; v_call: TRBV30; clone_size: NA; d_call: NA
cdr3_nt: TGTGCCAGCAGTTTGGGAGCAAACACCGGGGAGCTGTTTTTT; cdr3_aa: CASSLGANTGELFF; j_call: TRBJ2-2; v_call: TRBV28; clone_size: NA; d_call: NA
cdr3_nt: TGTGCCAGCAGTTACTCGGGAGAGGGGATCTCCTACGAGCAGTACTTC; cdr3_aa: CASSYSGEGISYEQYF; j_call: TRBJ2-7; v_call: TRBV6-2/TRBV6-3; clone_size: NA; d_call: NA
cdr3_nt: TGTGCCAGCAGTAGGACTGGGATCTATGGCTACACCTTC; cdr3_aa: CASSRTGIYGYTF; j_call: TRBJ1-2; v_call: TRBV28; clone_size: few; d_call: NA
cdr3_nt: TGTGCCAGTACCTCCGGGACAGGTCATAATCGGCCCCAGCATTTT; cdr3_aa: CASTSGTGHNRPQHF; j_call: TRBJ1-5; v_call: TRBV19; clone_size: medium-sized; d_call: TRBD1
cdr3_nt: TGTGCCAGCAGCGACAGGGTCGCCAATCAGCCCCAGCATTTT; cdr3_aa: CASSDRVANQPQHF; j_call: TRBJ1-5; v_call: TRBV6-6; clone_size: NA; d_call: TRBD1
cdr3_nt: TGTGCCAGCAGAAACCAGGGCACAGATACGCAGTATTTT; cdr3_aa: CASRNQGTDTQYF; j_call: TRBJ2-3; v_call: TRBV6-1; clone_size: NA; d_call: NA
cdr3_nt: TGCAGCGTTGGTAGGGATGGGGAGACCCAGTACTTC; cdr3_aa: CSVGRDGETQYF; j_call: TRBJ2-5; v_call: TRBV29-1; clone_size: NA; d_call: NA
cdr3_nt: TGTGCCAGCAGTTTGAGAGATACGCAGTATTTT; cdr3_aa: CASSLRDTQYF; j_call: TRBJ2-3; v_call: TRBV27; clone_size: NA; d_call: NA
cdr3_nt: TGCGCCAGCAGCCAAGGGACTAGCGGGAACACCGGGGAGCTGTTTTTT; cdr3_aa: CASSQGTSGNTGELFF; j_call: TRBJ2-2; v_call: TRBV5-1; clone_size: NA; d_call: TRBD2
cdr3_nt: TGTGCCAGCAGCCGGGGAGCGACAGATACTACCTACGAGCAGTACTTC; cdr3_aa: CASSRGATDTTYEQYF; j_call: TRBJ2-7; v_call: TRBV7-8; clone_size: NA; d_call: NA
cdr3_nt: TGTGCCAGCAGTGATCTGGGTCCTGAGCAGTTCTTC; cdr3_aa: CASSDLGPEQFF; j_call: TRBJ2-1; v_call: TRBV2; clone_size: NA; d_call: NA
cdr3_nt: TGTGCCAGCAGTGAGGAGGGCACTCCCCGAGAGACCCAGTACTTC; cdr3_aa: CASSEEGTPRETQYF; j_call: TRBJ2-5; v_call: TRBV25-1; clone_size: once; d_call: NA
cdr3_nt: TGTGCCAGCAGCTTAGGGCCGGGACAACAATACACTGAAGCTTTCTTT; cdr3_aa: CASSLGPGQQYTEAFF; j_call: TRBJ1-1; v_call: TRBV7-3; clone_size: NA; d_call: NA
cdr3_nt: TGTGCCAGCAGCCCTTCCCAGGGGGCTGTTCAGCCCCAGCATTTT; cdr3_aa: CASSPSQGAVQPQHF; j_call: TRBJ1-5; v_call: TRBV28; clone_size: NA; d_call: TRBD1
cdr3_nt: TGTGCCAGCAGTCGGGACGGCAATGAGCAGTTCTTC; cdr3_aa: CASSRDGNEQFF; j_call: TRBJ2-1; v_call: TRBV2; clone_size: NA; d_call: NA
cdr3_nt: TGTGCCAGCAGCCCCCGGACGGATCCCTACAATGAGCAGTTCTTC; cdr3_aa: CASSPRTDPYNEQFF; j_call: TRBJ2-1; v_call: TRBV7-9; clone_size: NA; d_call: NA
cdr3_nt: TGTGCCAGCAGCAAAATTCCAGAAGGGACCCAGTACTTC; cdr3_aa: CASSKIPEGTQYF; j_call: TRBJ2-5; v_call: TRBV5-5; clone_size: NA; d_call: NA
cdr3_nt: TGTGCCAGCAGCTTGGGGTATCTTCGGACTAGCGGCTTACAGACCCAGTACTTC; cdr3_aa: CASSLGYLRTSGLQTQYF; j_call: TRBJ2-5; v_call: TRBV5-6; clone_size: NA; d_call: TRBD2
cdr3_nt: TGTGCCAGCAGCTCCCCGGGACAGAGGGACACCATATATTTT; cdr3_aa: CASSSPGQRDTIYF; j_call: TRBJ1-3; v_call: TRBV3-1/TRBV3-2; clone_size: NA; d_call: TRBD1
cdr3_nt: TGTGCCATCAGTGACGGGCAGAACACTGAAGCTTTCTTT; cdr3_aa: CAISDGQNTEAFF; j_call: TRBJ1-1; v_call: TRBV10-3; clone_size: NA; d_call: NA
cdr3_nt: TGTGCCAGCAGCCCCCGGCTAGGCTCCTACGAGCAGTACTTC; cdr3_aa: CASSPRLGSYEQYF; j_call: TRBJ2-7; v_call: TRBV9; clone_size: NA; d_call: NA
cdr3_nt: TGTGCCAGCAGCATCGGACAGGGGGCTTTAGATACGCAGTATTTT; cdr3_aa: CASSIGQGALDTQYF; j_call: TRBJ2-3; v_call: TRBV7-3; clone_size: NA; d_call: TRBD1
cdr3_nt: TGCGCCAGCAGCTTGGTTCCGGACGGTTACAATGAGCAGTTCTTC; cdr3_aa: CASSLVPDGYNEQFF; j_call: TRBJ2-1; v_call: TRBV5-1; clone_size: NA; d_call: NA
cdr3_nt: TGTGCCAGCAGCACTACTAGCGCCCCCCCCTACAATGAGCAGTTCTTC; cdr3_aa: CASSTTSAPPYNEQFF; j_call: TRBJ2-1; v_call: TRBV6-2/TRBV6-3; clone_size: NA; d_call: TRBD2
cdr3_nt: TGTGCCAGCAGCTATTCACTAGCGGGAGGGCGAGGCGGGGAGCTGTTTTTT; cdr3_aa: CASSYSLAGGRGGELFF; j_call: TRBJ2-2; v_call: TRBV7-3; clone_size: NA; d_call: TRBD2
cdr3_nt: TGTGCCAGCAGCACTCGCACCCTGGGGAACACTGAAGCTTTCTTT; cdr3_aa: CASSTRTLGNTEAFF; j_call: TRBJ1-1; v_call: TRBV3-1/TRBV3-2; clone_size: NA; d_call: NA
cdr3_nt: TGTGCCAGCAGTGAAGATGGGACAGGGGATGGCTACACCTTC; cdr3_aa: CASSEDGTGDGYTF; j_call: TRBJ1-2; v_call: TRBV25-1; clone_size: NA; d_call: TRBD1
cdr3_nt: TGTGCCATCAGTGAGTTTGGACTAGCGGGAGAATCGGCCGGGGAGCTGTTTTTT; cdr3_aa: CAISEFGLAGESAGELFF; j_call: TRBJ2-2; v_call: TRBV10-3; clone_size: NA; d_call: TRBD2
cdr3_nt: TGTGCCGGGGCCCAGGGCTGGAATCAGCCCCAGCATTTT; cdr3_aa: CAGAQGWNQPQHF; j_call: TRBJ1-5; v_call: TRBV2; clone_size: NA; d_call: NA
cdr3_nt: TGTGCCAGCAGACAGCCGAACACCGGGGAGCTGTTTTTT; cdr3_aa: CASRQPNTGELFF; j_call: TRBJ2-2; v_call: TRBV28; clone_size: NA; d_call: NA
cdr3_nt: TGTGCCAGTAGTATAGCCACAGGCGATTACGAGCAGTACTTC; cdr3_aa: CASSIATGDYEQYF; j_call: TRBJ2-7; v_call: TRBV19; clone_size: NA; d_call: NA
cdr3_nt: TGTGCCAGCAGCGAACAAACGAAGGGCACTGAAGCTTTCTTT; cdr3_aa: CASSEQTKGTEAFF; j_call: TRBJ1-1; v_call: TRBV2; clone_size: once; d_call: NA
cdr3_nt: TGTGCCAGCATTTTACAGGGAAATGGAAACACCATATATTTT; cdr3_aa: CASILQGNGNTIYF; j_call: TRBJ1-3; v_call: TRBV6-5; clone_size: NA; d_call: NA
cdr3_nt: TGTGCCAGCAGAAAACAGGTGAACACTGAAGCTTTCTTT; cdr3_aa: CASRKQVNTEAFF; j_call: TRBJ1-1; v_call: TRBV6-5; clone_size: NA; d_call: NA
cdr3_nt: TGTGCCAGCTCACCCGGAGCGGGCCACTACGAGCAGTACTTC; cdr3_aa: CASSPGAGHYEQYF; j_call: TRBJ2-7; v_call: TRBV18; clone_size: NA; d_call: NA
cdr3_nt: TGTGCCAGCAGAGGACAGATAAACACTGAAGCTTTCTTT; cdr3_aa: CASRGQINTEAFF; j_call: TRBJ1-1; v_call: TRBV2; clone_size: NA; d_call: NA
cdr3_nt: TGTGCCAGCAAGAGGACAGGGGGAAATGAGCAGTTCTTC; cdr3_aa: CASKRTGGNEQFF; j_call: TRBJ2-1; v_call: TRBV6-5; clone_size: NA; d_call: TRBD1
cdr3_nt: TGTGCCAGCAGCAAAGTCGCACTTAGCGGGAGAGTCGGCGAGCAGTACTTC; cdr3_aa: CASSKVALSGRVGEQYF; j_call: TRBJ2-7; v_call: TRBV21-1; clone_size: NA; d_call: NA
cdr3_nt: TGTGCCAGCAGTCACCCCTACGAGCAGTACTTC; cdr3_aa: CASSHPYEQYF; j_call: TRBJ2-7; v_call: TRBV2; clone_size: NA; d_call: NA
cdr3_nt: TGTGCCAGCAGCCTCGGGTTCATGAACACTGAAGCTTTCTTT; cdr3_aa: CASSLGFMNTEAFF; j_call: TRBJ1-1; v_call: TRBV27; clone_size: NA; d_call: NA
cdr3_nt: TGTGCCAGCAGTCGACCAGAGGGGGGACGGACAACTAACACTGAAGCTTTCTTT; cdr3_aa: CASSRPEGGRTTNTEAFF; j_call: TRBJ1-1; v_call: TRBV28; clone_size: NA; d_call: NA
cdr3_nt: TGCAGTGCTACAGGAACCGGGGAGCTGTTTTTT; cdr3_aa: CSATGTGELFF; j_call: TRBJ2-2; v_call: TRBV20-1; clone_size: NA; d_call: NA
cdr3_nt: TGCGCCAGCAGCTTGGCCGGGACAGGGGTTCACGAGCAGTACTTC; cdr3_aa: CASSLAGTGVHEQYF; j_call: TRBJ2-7; v_call: TRBV5-1; clone_size: NA; d_call: TRBD1
cdr3_nt: TGTGCCAGCAGTCCTAATGGGGACAGTCAAAACATTCAGTACTTC; cdr3_aa: CASSPNGDSQNIQYF; j_call: TRBJ2-4; v_call: TRBV27; clone_size: NA; d_call: TRBD1